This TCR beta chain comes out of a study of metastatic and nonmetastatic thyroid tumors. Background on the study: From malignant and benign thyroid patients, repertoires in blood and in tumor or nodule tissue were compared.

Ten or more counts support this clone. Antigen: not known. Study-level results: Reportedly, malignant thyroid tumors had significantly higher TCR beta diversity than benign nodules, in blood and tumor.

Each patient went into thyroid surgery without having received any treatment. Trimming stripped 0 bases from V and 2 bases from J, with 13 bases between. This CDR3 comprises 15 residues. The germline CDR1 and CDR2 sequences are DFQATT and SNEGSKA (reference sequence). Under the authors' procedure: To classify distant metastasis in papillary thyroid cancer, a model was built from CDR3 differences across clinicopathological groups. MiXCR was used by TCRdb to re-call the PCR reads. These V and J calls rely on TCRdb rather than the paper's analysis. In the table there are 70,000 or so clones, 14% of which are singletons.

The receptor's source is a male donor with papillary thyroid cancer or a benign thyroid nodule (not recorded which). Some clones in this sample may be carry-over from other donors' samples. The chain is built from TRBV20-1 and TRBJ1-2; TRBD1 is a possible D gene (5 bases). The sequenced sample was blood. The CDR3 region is CSARDLPDRNYGYTF. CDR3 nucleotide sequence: TGCAGTGCTAGAGATCTTCCCGACAGAAACTATGGCTACACCTTC.